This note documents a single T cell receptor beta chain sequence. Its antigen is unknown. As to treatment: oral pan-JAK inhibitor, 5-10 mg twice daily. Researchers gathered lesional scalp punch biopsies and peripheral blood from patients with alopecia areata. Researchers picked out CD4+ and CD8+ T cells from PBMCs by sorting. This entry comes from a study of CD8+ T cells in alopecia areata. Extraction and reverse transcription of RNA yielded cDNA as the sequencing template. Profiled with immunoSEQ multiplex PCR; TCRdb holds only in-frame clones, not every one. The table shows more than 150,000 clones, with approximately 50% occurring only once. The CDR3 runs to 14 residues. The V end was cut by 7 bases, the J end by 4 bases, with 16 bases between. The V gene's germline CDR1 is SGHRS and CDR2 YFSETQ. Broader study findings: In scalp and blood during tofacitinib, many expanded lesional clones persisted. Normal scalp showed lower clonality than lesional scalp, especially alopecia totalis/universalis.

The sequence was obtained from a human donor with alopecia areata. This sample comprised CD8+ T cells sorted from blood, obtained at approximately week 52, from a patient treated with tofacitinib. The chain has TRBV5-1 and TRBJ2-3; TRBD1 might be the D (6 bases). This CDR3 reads CASRNDRSSDTQYF. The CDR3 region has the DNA TGCGCCAGCCGAAACGACAGGTCGTCAGATACGCAGTATTTT.